A selection of T cell receptor beta chains follows, all from one sample in a study of cytomegalovirus exposure and HLA in healthy donors. Assay used: immunoSEQ multiplex PCR; TCRdb lists only in-frame clones, some missing. This table holds around 95,000 clones, roughly 85% found once. The source material was PBMCs. The receptors originated from a man in his late teens or twenties in good health and CMV-seropositive. The CDR3 runs from the conserved cysteine through the conserved F or W. The order of the fields is D gene, clone size, V gene, J gene, CDR3 protein, CDR3 DNA. D genes are given only for firm matches. Clone size appears in some rows only: once, few, many, or a class for an expanded clone.

TRBD2	-	TRBV13	TRBJ2-5	CASSLESWLAGDRQETQYF	TGTGCCAGCAGCTTAGAATCTTGGCTAGCGGGAGATCGACAAGAGACCCAGTACTTC
TRBD2	-	TRBV30	TRBJ2-5	CAWHPLAGGHETQYF	TGTGCCTGGCACCCCCTAGCGGGAGGGCACGAGACCCAGTACTTC
TRBD2	-	TRBV25-1	TRBJ2-1	CASSELDRAGGSNEQFF	TGTGCCAGCAGTGAGTTGGATCGGGCGGGAGGGTCTAATGAGCAGTTCTTC
TRBD1	-	TRBV6-1	TRBJ1-5	CASSEQTGNSNQPQHF	TGTGCCAGCAGTGAACAGACAGGGAATAGCAATCAGCCCCAGCATTTT
-	-	TRBV18	TRBJ2-1	CASSPQNEQFF	TGTGCCAGCTCACCCCAGAATGAGCAGTTCTTC
TRBD1	-	TRBV27	TRBJ2-7	CASSIDGTGLVYEQYF	TGTGCCAGCAGTATAGACGGGACAGGGTTGGTCTACGAGCAGTACTTC
TRBD1	-	TRBV5-4	TRBJ2-5	CASRKGTGLGETQYF	TGTGCCAGCAGGAAAGGGACAGGTCTTGGGGAGACCCAGTACTTC
-	-	TRBV20-1	TRBJ1-1	CSASREEAFF	TGCAGTGCTAGTCGGGAAGAAGCTTTCTTT
-	-	TRBV7-9	TRBJ2-5	CASSVGNMWGQGRETQYF	TGTGCCAGCAGCGTTGGTAATATGTGGGGTCAGGGGAGAGAGACCCAGTACTTC
-	-	TRBV30	TRBJ1-4	CAWNIGSRGTDEKLFF	TGTGCCTGGAATATAGGAAGCAGGGGCACGGATGAAAAACTGTTTTTT
TRBD1	-	TRBV5-1	TRBJ1-1	CASSPDRGQWTEAFF	TGCGCCAGCAGCCCTGACAGGGGCCAGTGGACTGAAGCTTTCTTT
-	once	TRBV11-3	TRBJ1-2	CASSLIGNYGYTF	TGTGCCAGCAGCTTAATCGGGAACTATGGCTACACCTTC
-	-	TRBV7-9	TRBJ2-5	CASSPLTQYF	TGTGCCAGCAGCCCCCTTACCCAGTACTTC
TRBD1	-	TRBV28	TRBJ1-2	CASSLGTGNTF	TGTGCCAGCAGTTTAGGGACAGGGAACACCTTC
TRBD1	-	TRBV25-1	TRBJ1-1	CASHGTGYTEAFF	TGTGCCAGCCACGGGACAGGGTACACTGAAGCTTTCTTT
-	-	TRBV29-1	TRBJ2-7	CSVARTDTYEQYF	TGCAGCGTGGCCAGGACTGATACCTACGAGCAGTACTTC
-	-	TRBV6-1	TRBJ2-3	CASSGDTVTDTQYF	TGTGCCAGCAGTGGAGACACCGTGACAGATACGCAGTATTTT
TRBD1	-	TRBV30	TRBJ1-2	CAWSPGTGGYGYTF	TGTGCCTGGAGTCCCGGGACAGGGGGCTATGGCTACACCTTC
-	-	TRBV10-3	TRBJ1-3	CAISDRALSGNTIYF	TGTGCCATCAGTGATCGCGCCCTCTCTGGAAACACCATATATTTT
-	-	TRBV7-3	TRBJ2-5	CASSRGGQGKETQYF	TGTGCCAGCAGCCGGGGGGGACAGGGAAAAGAGACCCAGTACTTC
-	-	TRBV11-2	TRBJ2-7	CASSLDRYEQYF	TGTGCCAGCAGCTTAGATCGGTACGAGCAGTACTTC
-	-	TRBV2	TRBJ1-3	CAIIQGAGNTIYF	TGTGCCATCATACAGGGAGCCGGAAACACCATATATTTT
-	-	TRBV30	TRBJ1-5	CAWTGDSNQPQHF	TGTGCCTGGACGGGTGATAGCAATCAGCCCCAGCATTTT
-	-	TRBV5-4	TRBJ2-5	CASSRGGGIGQETQYF	TGTGCCAGCAGCCGGGGTGGCGGGATTGGGCAAGAGACCCAGTACTTC
-	-	TRBV18	TRBJ2-7	CASSPRLAGTYEQYF	TGTGCCAGCTCACCACGTCTAGCCGGGACCTACGAGCAGTACTTC
TRBD2	once	TRBV2	TRBJ2-1	CASSGTSGSRSEQFF	TGTGCCAGCAGTGGGACTAGCGGGTCGCGTAGTGAGCAGTTCTTC
TRBD1	-	TRBV13	TRBJ1-3	CASSTTRQGGSGNTIYF	TGTGCCAGCAGCACGACCCGACAGGGGGGTAGTGGAAACACCATATATTTT
-	-	TRBV28	TRBJ1-1	CASSFQGTEAFF	TGTGCCAGCAGTTTTCAGGGCACTGAAGCTTTCTTT
TRBD1	-	TRBV28	TRBJ2-7	CASSIGQGDEQYF	TGTGCCAGCAGTATAGGACAGGGGGACGAGCAGTACTTC
-	-	TRBV7-2	TRBJ2-2	CASSFGYTGELFF	TGTGCCAGCAGCTTCGGGTACACCGGGGAGCTGTTTTTT
TRBD2	once	TRBV29-1	TRBJ2-3	CSVEELAGAVDTQYF	TGCAGCGTTGAAGAACTAGCGGGAGCGGTAGATACGCAGTATTTT
-	once	TRBV5-1	TRBJ2-3	CASSFAAADTQYF	TGCGCCAGCAGCTTCGCGGCCGCCGATACGCAGTATTTT
TRBD1	-	TRBV11-3	TRBJ1-1	CASSFGQGTEAFF	TGTGCCAGCAGCTTTGGACAGGGGACTGAAGCTTTCTTT
TRBD2	-	TRBV28	TRBJ2-7	CASRIAGYNSYEQYF	TGTGCCAGCAGGATAGCGGGTTATAACTCCTACGAGCAGTACTTC
-	-	TRBV30	TRBJ2-3	CAWSVIRGRTDTQYF	TGTGCCTGGAGTGTAATTAGAGGGAGGACAGATACGCAGTATTTT
-	once	TRBV5-1	TRBJ1-3	CASRTGASGNTIYF	TGCGCCAGCCGAACAGGAGCCTCTGGAAACACCATATATTTT
-	-	TRBV6-1	TRBJ1-5	CASTTTWSSNQPQHF	TGTGCCAGCACCACCACATGGTCGAGCAATCAGCCCCAGCATTTT
-	-	TRBV30	TRBJ1-2	CAWSWGGSPGYTF	TGTGCCTGGTCGTGGGGGGGTTCCCCCGGCTACACCTTC
-	-	TRBV29-1	TRBJ2-3	CSVPTGYLASSTDTQYF	TGCAGCGTCCCCACCGGGTATCTAGCGTCTAGCACAGATACGCAGTATTTT
-	-	TRBV25-1	TRBJ2-3	CASGLSTDTQYF	TGTGCCAGTGGACTAAGCACAGATACGCAGTATTTT
-	-	TRBV7-3	TRBJ2-7	CASSQYGGYEQYF	TGTGCCAGCAGCCAATATGGGGGGTACGAGCAGTACTTC
-	-	TRBV18	TRBJ1-4	CASSPWEATNEKLFF	TGTGCCAGCTCACCATGGGAGGCAACTAATGAAAAACTGTTTTTT